The clone carrying this T cell receptor (beta chain) was seen a few times. What it recognizes is unknown. Germline lookup yields CDR1 DFQATT and CDR2 SNEGSKA (reference sequence). Trimming left V 3 bases short and J 6 bases short, with 9 bases between. CDR3 length equals 11 residues. This sample was taken from a study of blood T cells in healthy people across ages. General study points: Naive CD4+ cells and diversity were both higher in long-lived donors than in aged donors.

PCR was performed a second time for roughly 7 to 12 cycles using a sample-barcoded 5' primer and a J-beta primer mix. Each CDR3 protein is one row after TCRdb ran MiXCR on the 5' RACE reads. The table shows 1.5 million to 2 million distinct CDR3 sequences, with roughly 30% occurring only once. There were healthy Caucasian individuals from Russia, aged about 6 to 95, serving as donors. Sequencing was carried out using blood. The sequence was collected from a woman aged 25-40 years in good health. This chain uses TRBV20-1 with TRBJ2-7, with D possibly being TRBD1 or TRBD2 (6 bases each). The CDR3 sequence: CSASWGAEQYF. Written as DNA, the CDR3 is TGCAGTGCTAGTTGGGGGGCCGAGCAGTACTTC.